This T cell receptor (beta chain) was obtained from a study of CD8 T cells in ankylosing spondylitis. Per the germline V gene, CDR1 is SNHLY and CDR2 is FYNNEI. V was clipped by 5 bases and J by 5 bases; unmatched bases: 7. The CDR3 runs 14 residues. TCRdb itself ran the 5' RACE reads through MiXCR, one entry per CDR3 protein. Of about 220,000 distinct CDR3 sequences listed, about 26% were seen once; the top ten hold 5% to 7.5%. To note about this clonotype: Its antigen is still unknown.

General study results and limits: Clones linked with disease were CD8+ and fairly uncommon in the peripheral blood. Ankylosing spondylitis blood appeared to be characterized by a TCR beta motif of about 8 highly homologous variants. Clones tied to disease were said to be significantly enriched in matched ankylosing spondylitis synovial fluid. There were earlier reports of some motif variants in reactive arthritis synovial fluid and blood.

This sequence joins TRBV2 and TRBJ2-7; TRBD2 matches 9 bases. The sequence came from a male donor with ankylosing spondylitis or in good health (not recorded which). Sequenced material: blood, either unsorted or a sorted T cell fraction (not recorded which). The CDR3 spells CASSYSGRGDEQYF. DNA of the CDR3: TGTGCCAGCAGTTATAGCGGGAGAGGGGACGAGCAGTACTTC.